What follows are 32 T cell receptor beta chains derived from one specimen sequenced in a study of cytomegalovirus exposure and HLA in healthy donors. The PCR contained 60 Vbeta and 13 Jbeta primers. The protocol was immunoSEQ multiplex PCR, while the TCRdb copy is restricted to in-frame clones and leaves out a portion. This repertoire shows roughly 100,000 clones, roughly 80% found once; its top ten account for about 6.9%. Sequenced sample: PBMCs. These receptors all come from a man aged 30 to 39 in good health and CMV-seropositive.

The chain couples TRBV7-3 to TRBJ1-3, with 11 bases identical to TRBD1. V gave up 8 bases and J gave up 6 bases; unmatched junction bases: 6. This CDR3 has 14 amino acids. Germline V gives CDR1 SGHTA, CDR2 FQGTGA. CDR3: CASAPGQGVNTIYF. DNA of the CDR3: TGTGCCAGCGCACCGGGACAGGGGGTAAACACCATATATTTT.

V gene TRBV9 combines with J gene TRBJ2-6, with a possible D match to TRBD1 (6 bases). The CDR3 is 15 amino acids. V was pared by 3 bases and J by 2 bases, with 9 bases between. Germline CDR1 SGDLS, CDR2 YYNGEE. The CDR3 here is CASSARGTGANVLTF. The CDR3 region has the DNA TGTGCCAGCAGCGCCAGGGGTACTGGGGCCAACGTCCTGACTTTC. The entire variable domain, with the rest obtained from reference TRBV9 and TRBJ2-6, is as follows: DSGVTQTPKHLITATGQRVTLRCSPRSGDLSVYWYQQSLDQGLQFLIQYYNGEERAKGNILERFSAQQFPDLHSELNLSSLELGDSALYFCASSARGTGANVLTFGAGSRLTVL.

This sequence joins TRBV2 and TRBJ1-5; D remains ambiguous. This CDR3 comprises 11 residues. The V end lost 11 bases, the J end lost 6 bases, and 11 bases lay between the germline ends. Germline V CDR1 and CDR2: SNHLY, FYNNEI. This CDR3 reads CAARRGQPQHF. CDR3 coding DNA: TGTGCCGCCCGTCGGGGTCAGCCCCAGCATTTT.

The table lists this clone with a count of one. This chain joins TRBV2 and TRBJ2-5; D might be TRBD1 (5 bases). Germline V lookup: CDR1 SNHLY, CDR2 FYNNEI. The V end lost 5 bases, the J end lost 5 bases, and 12 bases lay between the germline ends. This CDR3 has 13 amino acids. CDR3 protein: CASSYQGGETQYF. The CDR3 DNA is TGTGCCAGCAGTTATCAGGGTGGGGAGACCCAGTACTTC. The full variable domain, rest sourced from reference TRBV2 and TRBJ2-5, is EPEVTQTPSHQVTQMGQEVILRCVPISNHLYFYWYRQILGQKVEFLVSFYNNEISEKSEIFDDQFSVERPDGSNFTLKIRSTKLEDSAMYFCASSYQGGETQYFGPGTRLLVL.

The gene calls are TRBV6-5 and TRBJ1-2, with 7 bases identical to TRBD1. Germline V gives CDR1 MNHEY, CDR2 SVGAGI. The length of the CDR3 is 15 residues. V lost 2 bases and J lost 3; bases outside the gene matches: 6. CDR3 DNA sequence: TGTGCCAGCAGTTACGTTTCCGGGACAGACTATGGCTACACCTTC. Encoded protein: CASSYVSGTDYGYTF.

A single count supports this clone. The chain joins TRBV5-1 to TRBJ2-3; 14 bases fit TRBD2. V shed 4 bases, J shed 8 bases, and the junction held 6 bases outside the gene matches. The CDR3 length is 15 residues. Germline CDR1 SGHRS, CDR2 YFSETQ. CDR3 sequence: CASSSQTSGGGTQYF. CDR3 coding DNA: TGCGCCAGCAGCAGCCAGACTAGCGGGGGGGGTACGCAGTATTTT.

This chain connects TRBV7-3 to TRBJ1-4, with a possible D match to TRBD1 (5 bases). V dropped 6 bases and J dropped 8 bases, with 13 bases sitting between them. Germline assignment: CDR1 SGHTA and CDR2 FQGTGA. The CDR3 has 13 amino acids. The CDR3 sequence is CASSYYGGEKLFF. DNA of the CDR3: TGTGCCAGCAGTTATTACGGGGGAGAAAAACTGTTTTTT.

This chain joins TRBV7-9 and TRBJ2-2, with 9 bases matching TRBD1. Unmatched junction bases numbered 5, after V lost 7 bases and J lost 5 bases. CDR1 is SEHNR and CDR2 is FQNEAQ in the germline V gene (reference sequence). The CDR3 sequence is 14 residues long. In DNA, the CDR3 is TGTGCCAGCAACCTACAGGGGGCAACCGGGGAGCTGTTTTTT. This encodes CASNLQGATGELFF. Using reference TRBV7-9 and TRBJ2-2 for the parts outside the CDR3, the full variable domain is DTGVSQNPRHKITKRGQNVTFRCDPISEHNRLYWYRQTLGQGPEFLTYFQNEAQLEKSRLLSDRFSAERPKGSFSTLEIQRTEQGDSAMYLCASNLQGATGELFFGEGSRLTVL.

The V and J genes are TRBV6-4 and TRBJ2-1; tentative D call: TRBD2 (7 bases). This CDR3 has 15 residues. Germline CDR1 and CDR2: MRHNA and SNTAGT. Trimming stripped 4 bases from V and 6 bases from J, with 16 bases between. This CDR3 is CASSAEGGESNEQFF. DNA for the CDR3: TGTGCCAGCAGTGCGGAGGGGGGGGAGTCCAATGAGCAGTTCTTC.

This clone showed up just once. This chain joins TRBV6-1 and TRBJ2-5; D uncertain. Trimming removed 8 bases from V and 0 bases from J, with 7 bases in between. The CDR3 contains 12 residues. Germline CDR1 and CDR2: MNHNS and SASEGT. The CDR3 bases are TGTGCCAGCGGCCTTTACCAAGAGACCCAGTACTTC. It translates to CASGLYQETQYF.

This chain links TRBV6-6 with TRBJ1-6; unclear D gene. The germline V gene has CDR1 MNHNY and CDR2 SVGAGI (reference sequence). V was trimmed by 2 bases and J by 4 bases, leaving 12 bases between them. CDR3 length: 16 residues. CDR3 coding DNA: TGTGCCAGCAGTTACGGTCAGACAAAGTATAATTCACCCCTCCACTTT. Encoded protein: CASSYGQTKYNSPLHF.

V usage is TRBV10-2 and J usage is TRBJ2-1; 8 bases agree with TRBD1. Trimming at V came to 2 bases and at J to 7 bases, leaving 7 bases not matched to a gene. The CDR3 totals 15 residues. The germline V gene has CDR1 WSHSY and CDR2 SAAADI. The CDR3 nucleotides read TGCGCCAGCAGTGAGAGCAGGGGGCTGCTGAATGAGCAGTTCTTC. Residues: CASSESRGLLNEQFF.

J is TRBJ2-7 and V is TRBV25-1, with 7 bases fitting TRBD1. The CDR3 totals 15 residues. Germline assignment: CDR1 MGHDK and CDR2 SYGVNS. V trimming: 5 bases; J trimming: 4 bases; junction bases outside the gene matches: 11. The CDR3 nucleotides read TGTGCCAGCAGTACCACAGGGGTTGTCGGTTACGAGCAGTACTTC. Translating gives CASSTTGVVGYEQYF.

The chain recombines TRBV28 with TRBJ2-1; D ambiguous. Germline V gene data show CDR1 as MDHEN and CDR2 as SYDVKM. The V end was cut by 3 bases, the J end by 10 bases, with 4 bases between. There are 10 residues in the CDR3. As DNA, the CDR3 is TGTGCCAGCAGTTTCAGAGAGCAGTTCTTC. Protein product: CASSFREQFF.

The chain couples TRBV5-4 to TRBJ2-7; possible D gene TRBD2, 5 bases. This CDR3 is built from 12 residues. V was cut by 10 bases and J by 3 bases, with 14 bases left in between. Germline V gene sequence: CDR1 SGHNT, CDR2 YYREEE (reference sequence). DNA for the CDR3: TGTGCCGGGAGTTGGGGAAACTACGAGCAGTACTTC. It yields the protein CAGSWGNYEQYF.

V usage is TRBV11-2 and J usage is TRBJ2-2; D ambiguous. Between the trimmed V and J ends, which lost 1 base and 3 bases, there was a span of 6 bases. This CDR3 comprises 14 residues. CDR1 and CDR2 (germline): SGHAT, FQNNGV. CDR3 DNA: TGTGCCAGCAGCTTAGCCCTTTACACCGGGGAGCTGTTTTTT. Translating it yields CASSLALYTGELFF.

V usage is TRBV7-8 and J usage is TRBJ2-7; TRBD2 aligns across 10 bases. CDR1 and CDR2 from the germline V gene are SGHVS and FQNEAQ. The CDR3 totals 16 residues. The J segment lost 6 bases and the V segment lost 2 bases, leaving 10 bases of the junction unmatched. DNA of the CDR3: TGTGCCAGCAGCTTAAACGAGCGGGGGGGCCGGGGCGAGCAGTACTTC. Protein sequence: CASSLNERGGRGEQYF. The full variable domain, in which reference TRBV7-8 and TRBJ2-7 provide the parts outside the CDR3, is GAGVSQSPRYKVAKRGQDVALRCDPISGHVSLFWYQQALGQGPEFLTYFQNEAQLDKSGLPSDRFFAERPEGSVSTLKIQRTQQEDSAVYLCASSLNERGGRGEQYFGPGTRLTVT.

The V gene is TRBV7-8, the J gene TRBJ1-4, with 9 bases matching TRBD1. V dropped 0 bases and J dropped 8; count of bases not matched to a gene: 4. This CDR3 region has 15 residues. Germline V gene sequence: CDR1 SGHVS, CDR2 FQNEAQ. CDR3 in amino acids: CASSLAPGTGEKLFF. The CDR3 DNA reads TGTGCCAGCAGCTTAGCGCCCGGGACAGGGGAAAAACTGTTTTTT.

The genes are TRBV21-1 and TRBJ2-3; whether TRBD2, the table's D call, matches the DNA was not checked. TRBV21-1 is a recognized pseudogene. The CDR3 is 17 residues long. DNA of the CDR3: TGTGCCAGCAGCGCCCTTTTTGGGGAGGCGGGCACAGATACGCAGTATTTT. Its protein product is CASSALFGEAGTDTQYF.

The rearrangement joins TRBV10-3 to TRBJ2-7; 10 bases are a match to TRBD2. V was clipped by 4 bases and J by 5 bases; unmatched bases: 2. The CDR3 has 13 residues. Germline CDR1 and CDR2: ENHRY and SYGVKD. The CDR3 here is CAISGGTSDEQYF. CDR3 coding DNA: TGTGCCATCAGTGGAGGGACTAGCGACGAGCAGTACTTC.

The chain carries TRBV29-1 and TRBJ2-7, with TRBD1 matching 9 bases. CDR3 length: 13 amino acids. The germline CDR1 and CDR2 sequences are SQVTM and ANQGSEA. Trimming cost V 2 bases and J 9 bases; bases outside gene matches: 8. The CDR3 sequence is CSVEIQGALGQYF. The DNA of the CDR3 is TGCAGCGTTGAAATACAGGGGGCCTTGGGGCAGTACTTC.

V is TRBV19 and J is TRBJ1-2, with a weak D call TRBD1 (5 bases). The germline V gene encodes CDR1 LNHDA and CDR2 SQIVND (reference sequence). Trimming cost V 1 base and J 4 bases, with 10 bases left between them. There are 14 residues in the CDR3. The CDR3 DNA follows: TGTGCCAGTAGTATAGTCGGGGACTCCTATGGCTACACCTTC. It specifies CASSIVGDSYGYTF.

The chain links TRBV5-4 to TRBJ1-1; 8 bases map to TRBD1. The CDR3 has 15 amino acids. V lost 3 bases, J lost 0 bases, and 4 bases stayed unmatched. The germline V gene has CDR1 SGHNT and CDR2 YYREEE (reference sequence). CDR3 loop: CASSSWTGMNTEAFF. The CDR3 DNA sequence: TGTGCCAGCAGCTCGTGGACAGGGATGAACACTGAAGCTTTCTTT.

The chain uses TRBV6-5 and TRBJ1-4; 7 bases are shared with TRBD1. Per the germline V gene, CDR1 is MNHEY and CDR2 is SVGAGI. V shed 0 bases, J shed 12 bases, and the junction held 13 bases outside the gene matches. The CDR3 covers 16 residues. CDR3 DNA: TGTGCCAGCAGTTACTCCCCCCGGACAGGCAGTACGCAACTGTTTTTT. Translating gives CASSYSPRTGSTQLFF.

This clone was recorded only once. The chain is built from TRBV27 and TRBJ2-3, with 10 bases that match TRBD2. Losses at the gene ends were 3 bases for V and 2 bases for J; bases not matched to a gene: 5. The CDR3 runs to 16 residues. CDR1 and CDR2 from the germline V gene are MNHEY and SMNVEV (reference sequence). In DNA, the CDR3 is TGTGCCAGCAGTTTGACCAGCGGGGGGGCCACAGATACGCAGTATTTT. This translates into CASSLTSGGATDTQYF.

V gene TRBV7-9 combines with J gene TRBJ2-7; TRBD2 agrees at 13 bases. Looked up from germline, CDR1 is SEHNR and CDR2 is FQNEAQ (reference sequence). This CDR3 has 17 residues. The trim removed 4 bases at V and 1 base at J, leaving 7 bases unmatched. CDR3 DNA: TGTGCCAGCAGCTCAACGGTGACTAGCGGGGGGTCCTACGAGCAGTACTTC. Translating gives CASSSTVTSGGSYEQYF.

The CDR3 loop reads CASSLGGTGVTDTQYF. The CDR3 DNA reads TGCGCCAGCAGCTTGGGCGGGACAGGGGTCACAGATACGCAGTATTTT. This chain links TRBV5-1 with TRBJ2-3; TRBD1 agrees at 10 bases. V shed 0 bases and J 2 bases; nucleotides not matched to a gene: 3. Per the germline V gene, CDR1 is SGHRS and CDR2 is YFSETQ. The CDR3 spans 16 residues.

The chain has TRBV6-5 and TRBJ2-5, with a tentative D call TRBD2 (7 bases). This CDR3 spans 16 amino acids. CDR1 and CDR2 (germline): MNHEY, SVGAGI. V was trimmed by 1 base and J by 1 base, leaving 13 bases between them. CDR3 sequence reads: CASSYWAGAFQETQYF. The DNA for the CDR3 is TGTGCCAGCAGTTACTGGGCGGGGGCCTTCCAAGAGACCCAGTACTTC.

The chain combines TRBV2 with TRBJ1-6, with TRBD1 matching over 10 bases. Germline values: CDR1 SNHLY, CDR2 FYNNEI. This CDR3 has 13 amino acids. The V and J ends lost 8 bases and 6 bases, in that order; junction bases with no gene match: 1. CDR3 residues: CASGTGVNSPLHF. The CDR3 DNA is TGTGCCAGCGGGACAGGGGTTAATTCACCCCTCCACTTT. Full variable domain (rest looked up from reference TRBV2 and TRBJ1-6): EPEVTQTPSHQVTQMGQEVILRCVPISNHLYFYWYRQILGQKVEFLVSFYNNEISEKSEIFDDQFSVERPDGSNFTLKIRSTKLEDSAMYFCASGTGVNSPLHFGNGTRLTVT.

The rearrangement links TRBV25-1 to TRBJ1-2; the D gene is possibly TRBD1 (5 bases). The CDR3 covers 13 residues. V lost 6 bases to trimming and J lost 0 bases, with 8 bases between them. CDR1 and CDR2 (germline): MGHDK, SYGVNS. The CDR3: CASSAGANYGYTF. DNA for the CDR3: TGTGCCAGCAGCGCGGGGGCTAACTATGGCTACACCTTC.

The rearrangement uses TRBV5-4 and TRBJ2-3; 13 bases match TRBD2. The germline gives CDR1 SGHNT, CDR2 YYREEE (reference sequence). Losses at the gene ends were 5 bases for V and 6 bases for J; bases not matched to a gene: 6. The CDR3 covers 15 residues. The CDR3 DNA sequence: TGTGCCAGCAGATGGACTAGCGGGGGAGGGGATACGCAGTATTTT. The encoded protein is CASRWTSGGGDTQYF.

This clone was detected a few times. This chain links TRBV19 with TRBJ2-5, with 8 bases matching TRBD1. Germline V lookup: CDR1 LNHDA, CDR2 SQIVND (reference sequence). V shed 1 base, J shed 0 bases, and the junction held 7 bases outside the gene matches. The CDR3 length is 17 residues. CDR3 coding DNA: TGTGCCAGTAGTATAGGCCGGACAGGGTGGTACCAAGAGACCCAGTACTTC. Protein sequence: CASSIGRTGWYQETQYF.